This T cell receptor beta chain was profiled in a study of blood T cell repertoires in COVID-19. The germline V gene encodes CDR1 SGHVS and CDR2 FQNEAQ. This CDR3 contains 14 residues. Trimming took 1 base from V and 8 from J; bases not matched to a gene: 5. This clone was detected a few times. This specimen includes other DNA sequences encoding the same CDR3. Method: immunoSEQ multiplex PCR; TCRdb's copy keeps in-frame clones and lacks some. In the table there are some 60,000 clones, around 67% of which are singletons. The TCR was taken from a woman aged 45-59 years with active or convalescent COVID-19. The sequencing sample was made of peripheral blood. This rearrangement joins TRBV7-8 to TRBJ2-1, with 7 bases fitting TRBD2. The CDR3 DNA reads TGTGCCAGCAGCTTAGTTCGGGAGGAAGATGAGCAGTTCTTC. Translated: CASSLVREEDEQFF. Full variable domain (remainder filled in from reference TRBV7-8 and TRBJ2-1): GAGVSQSPRYKVAKRGQDVALRCDPISGHVSLFWYQQALGQGPEFLTYFQNEAQLDKSGLPSDRFFAERPEGSVSTLKIQRTQQEDSAVYLCASSLVREEDEQFFGPGTRLTVL.